The clone carrying this TCR beta chain was counted between two and nine times. As yet, its antigen is unknown. Unique molecular identifiers were present on the cDNA, which also gained a universal primer site by template switching. One entry per CDR3 protein results from TCRdb running MiXCR on the 5' RACE reads. This repertoire shows under 300,000 distinct CDR3 sequences, roughly an eighth found once; its top ten account for about 3.9%. This sample is part of a study of identical twins. General study findings and limits: Out-of-frame alpha sequences shared by twins were enriched for low generation probability.

CDR1 is DFQATT, CDR2 SNEGSKA, per germline (reference sequence). This CDR3 has 17 amino acids. The V and J ends lost 0 bases and 3 bases, in that order; junction bases with no gene match: 13. This sample was shared with a second study, whose subject was yellow fever vaccine responses in identical twins. As reported in that work: Twins' vaccine T cell responses reportedly seemed partly convergent and partly personalized.

The chain joins TRBV20-1 to TRBJ1-1, with 7 bases lining up with TRBD1. The sequence was obtained from a woman under 30 in good health. The sequenced material came from memory (CD45RO+) T cells sorted from blood. The CDR3 sequence: CSARERTGGPSDTEAFF. The CDR3 DNA is TGCAGTGCTAGAGAGAGGACAGGAGGCCCTTCGGACACTGAAGCTTTCTTT.